This paragraph covers one T cell receptor beta chain sequence. Its specificity is not known. The source of the sample is a study of OX40 agonist ivuxolimab in advanced cancers. Looking at the study overall: Six ivuxolimab dose levels, 0.01 to 10 mg/kg, were given intravenously every 2 weeks. Study-wide findings and caveats: With doses of 0.1 to 3.0 mg/kg, CD4+ and CD8+ blood T cells had undergone clonal expansion by week 6.

Germline V gene data show CDR1 as LNHDA and CDR2 as SQIVND (reference sequence). V was pared by 3 bases and J by 4 bases, with 5 bases of the junction left unmatched. This CDR3 is 15 amino acids long. Repertoires were generated with immunoSEQ multiplex PCR, while TCRdb's copy carries only in-frame clones and drops some. The sample comprises tens of thousands of clones, about 85% of which are singletons, and around 0.2% rests with the top ten. This chain uses TRBV19 with TRBJ2-2; 7 bases agree with TRBD1. Sample: CD4+ or CD8+ T cells sorted from blood, taken in a trial of the OX40 agonist ivuxolimab. This TCR derives from an adult with an advanced solid tumor such as melanoma, head and neck, liver or kidney cancer. CDR3 amino acids: CASSILDRVTGELFF. The CDR3 coding sequence is TGTGCCAGTAGTATCCTCGACAGGGTCACCGGGGAGCTGTTTTTT.